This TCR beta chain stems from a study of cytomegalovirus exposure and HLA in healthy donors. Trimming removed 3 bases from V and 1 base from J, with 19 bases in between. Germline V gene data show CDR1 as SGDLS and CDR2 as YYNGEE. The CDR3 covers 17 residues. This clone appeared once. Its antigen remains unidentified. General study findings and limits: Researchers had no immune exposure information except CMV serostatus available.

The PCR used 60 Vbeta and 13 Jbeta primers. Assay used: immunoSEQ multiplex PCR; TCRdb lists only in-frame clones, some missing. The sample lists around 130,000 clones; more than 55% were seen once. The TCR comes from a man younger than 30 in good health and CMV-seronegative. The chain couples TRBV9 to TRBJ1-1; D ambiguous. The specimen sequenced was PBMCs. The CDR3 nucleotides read TGTGCCAGCAGCGGAGCCCTACACCCAGGCCCGAACACTGAAGCTTTCTTT. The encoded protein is CASSGALHPGPNTEAFF.